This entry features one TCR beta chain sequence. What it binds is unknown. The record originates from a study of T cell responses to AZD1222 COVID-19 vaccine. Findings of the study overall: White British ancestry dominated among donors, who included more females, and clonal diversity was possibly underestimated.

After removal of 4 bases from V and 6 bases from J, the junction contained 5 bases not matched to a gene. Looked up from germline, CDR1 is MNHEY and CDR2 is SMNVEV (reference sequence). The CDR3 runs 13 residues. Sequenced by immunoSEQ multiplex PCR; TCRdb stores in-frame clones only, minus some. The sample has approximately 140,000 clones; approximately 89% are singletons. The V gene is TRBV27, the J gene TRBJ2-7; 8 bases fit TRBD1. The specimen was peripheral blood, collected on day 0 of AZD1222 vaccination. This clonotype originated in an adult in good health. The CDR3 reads CASSYQGAAEQYF. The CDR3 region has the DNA TGTGCCAGCAGTTATCAGGGGGCCGCCGAGCAGTACTTC.